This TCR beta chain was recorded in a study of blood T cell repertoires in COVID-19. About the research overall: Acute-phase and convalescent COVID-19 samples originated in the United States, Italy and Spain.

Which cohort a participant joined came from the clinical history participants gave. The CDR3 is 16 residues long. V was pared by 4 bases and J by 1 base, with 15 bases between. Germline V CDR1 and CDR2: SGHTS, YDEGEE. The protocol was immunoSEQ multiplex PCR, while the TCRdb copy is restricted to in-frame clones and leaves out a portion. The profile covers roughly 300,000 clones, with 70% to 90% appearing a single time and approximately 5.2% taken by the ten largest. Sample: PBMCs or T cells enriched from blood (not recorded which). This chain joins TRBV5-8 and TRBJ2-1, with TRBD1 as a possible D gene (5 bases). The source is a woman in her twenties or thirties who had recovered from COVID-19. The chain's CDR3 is CASSQWGRLSYNEQFF. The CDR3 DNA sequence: TGTGCCAGCAGCCAGTGGGGCAGGCTATCCTACAATGAGCAGTTCTTC. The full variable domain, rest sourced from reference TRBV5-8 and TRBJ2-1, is EAGVTQSPTHLIKTRGQQATLRCSPISGHTSVYWYQQALGLGLQFLLWYDEGEERNRGNFPPRFSGRQFPNYSSELNVNALELEDSALYLCASSQWGRLSYNEQFFGPGTRLTVL.